The 3 T cell receptor delta chains in this list originate from one sample, sequenced in a study of Vδ1+ human thymocytes. Findings of the study overall: Thymic TRG and TRD repertoires appeared highly polyclonal.

Their antigens are not known. Sequences come from RNA converted to cDNA by reverse transcription. CDR3 amplicons came from multiplex PCR with pooled V-gene forward and constant-region reverse primers. TCRdb ran CATT on the multiplex PCR reads. The profile covers tens of thousands of delta-chain clones, with 6.5% to 10% appearing a single time and approximately 1% taken by the ten largest. Sequenced input: Vdelta1+ gamma-delta thymocytes from the thymus. The subset: FACS-sorted CD3+ TCRalphabeta- TCRVdelta1+ TCRVdelta2- thymocytes. The source is a child in the first two years of life who had congenital heart surgery.

This clone was picked up a small number of times. The chain employs TRDV1 and TRDJ1, with TRDD3 matching over 7 bases. The CDR3 spans 19 residues. Trimming at V came to 6 bases and at J to 0 bases, leaving 19 bases not matched to a gene. Germline-derived CDR1 and CDR2 are TSWWSYY and QGS. CDR3 coding DNA: TGTGCTCTTGGAAGTGAGTGTACTGGGGATGGGGGGTACACCGATAAACTCATCTTT. The encoded protein is CALGSECTGDGGYTDKLIF.

This clone was found a few times. The chain has TRDV1 and TRDJ1; 7 nucleotides agree with TRDD3. Germline trimming cut 2 bases from V and 1 base from J; bases unmatched to any gene: 16. Germline V gene sequence: CDR1 TSWWSYY, CDR2 QGS. This CDR3 is built from 19 residues. The CDR3: CALGEIQASPNWGTDKLIF. CDR3 bases: TGTGCTCTTGGGGAAATCCAGGCTTCGCCTAACTGGGGCACCGATAAACTCATCTTT.

The V gene is TRDV1, the J gene TRDJ1; tentatively, D is TRDD2 (5 bases). V lost 0 bases and J 11 bases, leaving 19 bases between the germline ends. There are 15 residues in the CDR3. CDR1 is TSWWSYY and CDR2 is QGS in the germline V gene. CDR3 bases: TGTGCTCTTGGGGAACTATCTGGCCTTCTTAAGGGGCTCATCTTT. Its translation is CALGELSGLLKGLIF.